This is a list of T cell receptor beta chains from one sample in a study of T-cell memory formation after mild COVID-19. TCRdb recomputed calls from the 5' RACE reads with MiXCR, one row per CDR3 protein. The top ten clones hold about an eighth of a sample with approximately 430,000 distinct CDR3 sequences, more than 20% of them seen once. Source material: PBMCs or a T cell subset sorted from them (not recorded which). Receptors originate from an adult woman who had mild COVID-19 (a few samples of this study predate the infection). Cell type and time point are not known. Both conserved end residues are part of each CDR3. D genes are given only for firm matches. Clone size is given for some rows only: seen once, a few or many times, or a class if the clone is expanded.

clone_size | d_call | j_call | v_call | cdr3_aa | cdr3_nt
few | . | TRBJ2-7 | TRBV7-8 | CASTVDRYEQYF | TGTGCCAGCACCGTAGACCGCTACGAGCAGTACTTC
. | . | TRBJ2-7 | TRBV12-3/TRBV12-4 | CASSAMGRGKYEQYF | TGTGCCAGCAGTGCGATGGGGCGAGGGAAATACGAGCAGTACTTC
few | TRBD2 | TRBJ2-3 | TRBV6-6 | CASKVGRVTDTQYF | TGTGCCAGCAAGGTCGGGAGGGTAACAGATACGCAGTATTTT
. | . | TRBJ1-1 | TRBV5-6 | CASSLNVGELNTEAFF | TGTGCCAGCAGCTTAAATGTGGGGGAACTGAACACTGAAGCTTTCTTT
. | . | TRBJ1-1 | TRBV7-3 | CASSLGGIANTEAFF | TGTGCCAGCAGCTTAGGGGGGATTGCGAACACTGAAGCTTTCTTT
few | TRBD1 | TRBJ1-4 | TRBV19 | CASRQGVDEKLFF | TGTGCCAGCCGACAGGGGGTGGATGAAAAACTGTTTTTT
few | . | TRBJ2-3 | TRBV29-1 | CSVEGDTQYF | TGCAGCGTTGAGGGGGATACGCAGTATTTT
. | TRBD1 | TRBJ1-1 | TRBV3-1 | CASSHTGEGNTEAFF | TGTGCCAGCAGCCATACAGGGGAAGGGAACACTGAAGCTTTCTTT
. | TRBD1 | TRBJ1-6 | TRBV20-1 | CSARVRGPSSYNSPLHF | TGCAGTGCTAGAGTTAGGGGGCCGAGCTCCTATAATTCACCCCTCCACTTT
few | . | TRBJ1-6 | TRBV10-3 | CAISERGGWDSPLHF | TGTGCCATCAGTGAGAGGGGGGGATGGGATTCACCCCTCCACTTT